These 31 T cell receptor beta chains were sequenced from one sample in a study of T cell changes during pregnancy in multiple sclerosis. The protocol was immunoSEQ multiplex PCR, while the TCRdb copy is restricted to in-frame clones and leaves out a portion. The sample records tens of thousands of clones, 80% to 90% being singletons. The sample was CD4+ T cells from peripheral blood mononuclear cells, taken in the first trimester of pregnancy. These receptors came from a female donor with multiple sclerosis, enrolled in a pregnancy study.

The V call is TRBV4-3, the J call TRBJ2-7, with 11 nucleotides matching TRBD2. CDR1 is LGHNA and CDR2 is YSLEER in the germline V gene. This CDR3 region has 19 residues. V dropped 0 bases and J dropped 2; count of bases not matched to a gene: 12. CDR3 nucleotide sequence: TGCGCCAGCAGCCAAGAGGGTAGCGGGGGGGATTTAAGAACCTACGAGCAGTACTTC. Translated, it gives CASSQEGSGGDLRTYEQYF.

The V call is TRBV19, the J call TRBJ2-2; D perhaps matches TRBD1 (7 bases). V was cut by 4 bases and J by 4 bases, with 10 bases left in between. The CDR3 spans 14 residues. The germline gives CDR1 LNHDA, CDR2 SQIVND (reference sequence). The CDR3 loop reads CASSNRGGTGELFF. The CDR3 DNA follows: TGTGCCAGTAGTAACAGGGGAGGCACCGGGGAGCTGTTTTTT.

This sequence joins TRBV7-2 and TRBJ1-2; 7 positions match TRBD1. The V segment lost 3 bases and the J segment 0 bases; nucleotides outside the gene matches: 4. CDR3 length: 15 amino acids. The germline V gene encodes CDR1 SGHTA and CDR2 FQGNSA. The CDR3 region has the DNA TGTGCCAGCAGCTTGGGGACAGCCACTAACTATGGCTACACCTTC. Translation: CASSLGTATNYGYTF.

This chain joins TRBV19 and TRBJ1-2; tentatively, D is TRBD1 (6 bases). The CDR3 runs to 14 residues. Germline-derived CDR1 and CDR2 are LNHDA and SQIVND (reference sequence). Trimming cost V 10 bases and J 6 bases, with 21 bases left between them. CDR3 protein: CATTHPGTSHGYTF. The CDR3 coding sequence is TGTGCCACCACCCACCCCGGGACATCCCATGGCTACACCTTC.

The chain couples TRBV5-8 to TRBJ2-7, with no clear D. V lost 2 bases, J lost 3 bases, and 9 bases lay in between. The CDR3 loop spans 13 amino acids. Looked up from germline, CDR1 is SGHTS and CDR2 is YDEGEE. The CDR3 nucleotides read TGTGCCAGCAGCTTTGGCAGAAGCTACGAGCAGTACTTC. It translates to CASSFGRSYEQYF. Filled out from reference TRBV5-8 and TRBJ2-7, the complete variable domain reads EAGVTQSPTHLIKTRGQQATLRCSPISGHTSVYWYQQALGLGLQFLLWYDEGEERNRGNFPPRFSGRQFPNYSSELNVNALELEDSALYLCASSFGRSYEQYFGPGTRLTVT.

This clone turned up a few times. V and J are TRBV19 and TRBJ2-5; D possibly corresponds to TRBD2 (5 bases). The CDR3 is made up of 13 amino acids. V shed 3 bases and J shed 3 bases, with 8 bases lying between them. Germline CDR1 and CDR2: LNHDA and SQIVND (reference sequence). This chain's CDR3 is CASSIKRKETQYF. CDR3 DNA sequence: TGTGCCAGTAGTATTAAGCGGAAAGAGACCCAGTACTTC.

CDR3 in DNA: TGCGCCAGCAGCTCGGAACTAGCGGTCTACAATGAGCAGTTCTTC. Residues: CASSSELAVYNEQFF. The V call is TRBV5-1, the J call TRBJ2-1; 8 positions agree with TRBD2. The germline V gene encodes CDR1 SGHRS and CDR2 YFSETQ. Trimming removed 3 bases from V and 3 bases from J; junction bases left unmatched: 5. The CDR3 length is 15 residues.

The DNA of the CDR3 is TGTGCCAGCAGCTTAGGACAGGGGGCACCCCACCACCAAGAGACCCAGTACTTC. Protein sequence: CASSLGQGAPHHQETQYF. The rearrangement links TRBV11-3 to TRBJ2-5, with 10 nucleotides matching TRBD1. Germline trimming cut 1 base from V and 0 bases from J; bases unmatched to any gene: 8. Germline values: CDR1 SGHNT, CDR2 YENEEA. CDR3 size: 18 residues.

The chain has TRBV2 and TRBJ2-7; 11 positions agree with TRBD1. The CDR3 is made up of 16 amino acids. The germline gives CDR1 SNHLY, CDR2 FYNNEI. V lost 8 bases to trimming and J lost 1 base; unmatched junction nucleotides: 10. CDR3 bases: TGTGCCAGCTGGGGACAGGGGGATTGGAGTTCCTACGAGCAGTACTTC. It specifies CASWGQGDWSSYEQYF.

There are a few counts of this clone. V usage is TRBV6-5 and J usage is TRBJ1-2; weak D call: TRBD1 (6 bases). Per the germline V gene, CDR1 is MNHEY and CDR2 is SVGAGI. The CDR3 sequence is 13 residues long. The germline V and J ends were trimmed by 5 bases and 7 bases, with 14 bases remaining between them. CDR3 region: CASSTQQGFGYTF. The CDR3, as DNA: TGTGCCAGCAGTACCCAACAGGGCTTTGGCTACACCTTC.

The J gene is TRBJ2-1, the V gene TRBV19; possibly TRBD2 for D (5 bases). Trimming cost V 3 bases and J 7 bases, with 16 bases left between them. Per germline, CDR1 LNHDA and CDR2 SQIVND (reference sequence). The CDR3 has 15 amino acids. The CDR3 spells CASSIQRSNSNEQFF. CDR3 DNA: TGTGCCAGTAGTATTCAGCGGTCAAATTCGAATGAGCAGTTCTTC. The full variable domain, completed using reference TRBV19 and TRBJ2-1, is DGGITQSPKYLFRKEGQNVTLSCEQNLNHDAMYWYRQDPGQGLRLIYYSQIVNDFQKGDIAEGYSVSREKKESFPLTVTSAQKNPTAFYLCASSIQRSNSNEQFFGPGTRLTVL.

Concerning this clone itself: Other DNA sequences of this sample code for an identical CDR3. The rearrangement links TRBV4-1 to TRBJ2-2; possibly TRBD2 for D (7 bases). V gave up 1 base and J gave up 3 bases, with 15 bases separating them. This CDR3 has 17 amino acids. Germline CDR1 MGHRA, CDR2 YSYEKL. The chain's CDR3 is CASSQAIAGAYTGELFF. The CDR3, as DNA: TGCGCCAGCAGCCAAGCGATTGCGGGGGCCTACACCGGGGAGCTGTTTTTT.

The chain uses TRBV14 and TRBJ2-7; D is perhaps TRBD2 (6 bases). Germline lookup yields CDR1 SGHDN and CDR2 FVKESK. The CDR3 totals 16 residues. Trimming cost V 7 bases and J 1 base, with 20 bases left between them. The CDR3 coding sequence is TGTGCCAGCACCTCGGGGGTTGCGAGCGGATCCTACGAGCAGTACTTC. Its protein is CASTSGVASGSYEQYF.

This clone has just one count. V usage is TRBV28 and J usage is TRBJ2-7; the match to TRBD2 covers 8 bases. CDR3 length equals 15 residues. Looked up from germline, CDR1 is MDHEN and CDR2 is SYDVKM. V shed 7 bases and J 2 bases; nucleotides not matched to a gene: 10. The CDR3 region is CASNPGGRGTYEQYF. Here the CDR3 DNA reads TGTGCCAGCAATCCGGGGGGGAGGGGGACCTACGAGCAGTACTTC.

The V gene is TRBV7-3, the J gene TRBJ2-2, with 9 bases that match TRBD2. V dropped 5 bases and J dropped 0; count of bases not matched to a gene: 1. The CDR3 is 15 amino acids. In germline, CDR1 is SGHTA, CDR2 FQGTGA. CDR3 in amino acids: CASSRLAANTGELFF. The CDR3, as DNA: TGTGCCAGCAGCCGACTAGCGGCGAACACCGGGGAGCTGTTTTTT.

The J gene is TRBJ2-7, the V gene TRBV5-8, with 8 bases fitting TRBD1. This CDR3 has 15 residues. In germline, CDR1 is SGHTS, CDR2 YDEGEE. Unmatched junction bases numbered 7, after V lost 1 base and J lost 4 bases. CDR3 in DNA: TGTGCCAGCAGCTTGAAGACAGGGGTTTTTTACGAGCAGTACTTC. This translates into CASSLKTGVFYEQYF.

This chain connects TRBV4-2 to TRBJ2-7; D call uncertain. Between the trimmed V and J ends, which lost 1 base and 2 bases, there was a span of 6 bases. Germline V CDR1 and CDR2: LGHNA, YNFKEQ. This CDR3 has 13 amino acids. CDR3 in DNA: TGTGCCAGCAGCCAAGGTGTCACCTACGAGCAGTACTTC. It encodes CASSQGVTYEQYF.

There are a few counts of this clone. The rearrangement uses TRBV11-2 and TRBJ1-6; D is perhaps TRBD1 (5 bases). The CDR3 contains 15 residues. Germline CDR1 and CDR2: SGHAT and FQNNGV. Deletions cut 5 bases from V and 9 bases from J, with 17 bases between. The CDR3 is CASSPAGQPTSPLHF. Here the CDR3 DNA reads TGTGCCAGCAGCCCAGCAGGACAACCCACTTCACCCCTCCACTTT.

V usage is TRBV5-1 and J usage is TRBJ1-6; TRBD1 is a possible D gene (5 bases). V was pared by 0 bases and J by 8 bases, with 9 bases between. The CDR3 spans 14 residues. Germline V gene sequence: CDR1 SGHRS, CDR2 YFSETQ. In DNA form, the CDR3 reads TGCGCCAGCAGCTTGGGACAGCTCCATTCACCCCTCCACTTT. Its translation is CASSLGQLHSPLHF.

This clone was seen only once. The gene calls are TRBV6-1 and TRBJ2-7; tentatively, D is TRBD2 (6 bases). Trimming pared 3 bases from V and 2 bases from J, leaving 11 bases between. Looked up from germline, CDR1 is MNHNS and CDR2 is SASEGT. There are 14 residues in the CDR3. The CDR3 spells CASSEDYPPYEQYF. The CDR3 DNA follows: TGTGCCAGCAGTGAGGACTACCCCCCCTACGAGCAGTACTTC.

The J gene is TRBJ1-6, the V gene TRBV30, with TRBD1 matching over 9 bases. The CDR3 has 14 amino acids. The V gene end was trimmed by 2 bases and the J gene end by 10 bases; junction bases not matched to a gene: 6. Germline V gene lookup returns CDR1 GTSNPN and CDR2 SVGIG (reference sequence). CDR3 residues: CAWSWDRVKSPLHF. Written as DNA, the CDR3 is TGTGCCTGGAGTTGGGACAGGGTAAAATCACCCCTCCACTTT.

CDR3 sequence reads: CASSVSRVSGYTF. Written as DNA, the CDR3 is TGTGCCAGCAGCGTGTCCAGGGTCTCTGGCTACACCTTC. The chain has TRBV9 and TRBJ1-2; TRBD1 might be the D (5 bases). The CDR3 runs 13 residues. Germline CDR1 is SGDLS and CDR2 is YYNGEE. V gave up 2 bases and J gave up 7 bases, with 12 bases separating them.

The CDR3, as DNA: TGCGCCAGCAGTGGCCCAGGGCAAGATACGCAGTATTTT. It is translated as CASSGPGQDTQYF. This chain connects TRBV5-1 to TRBJ2-3; possible D gene TRBD1, 5 bases. Germline V gene lookup returns CDR1 SGHRS and CDR2 YFSETQ. Trimming took 5 bases from V and 5 from J, leaving 12 bases between them. The CDR3 consists of 13 residues. Using reference TRBV5-1 and TRBJ2-3 for the parts outside the CDR3, the full variable domain is KAGVTQTPRYLIKTRGQQVTLSCSPISGHRSVSWYQQTPGQGLQFLFEYFSETQRNKGNFPGRFSGRQFSNSRSEMNVSTLELGDSALYLCASSGPGQDTQYFGPGTRLTVL.

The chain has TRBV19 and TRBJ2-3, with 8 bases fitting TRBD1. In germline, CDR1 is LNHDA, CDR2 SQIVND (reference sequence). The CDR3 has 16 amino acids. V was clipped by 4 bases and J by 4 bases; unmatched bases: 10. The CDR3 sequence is CASSTPRTGTPDTQYF. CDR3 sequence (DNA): TGTGCCAGTAGTACACCTCGGACAGGGACCCCAGATACGCAGTATTTT.

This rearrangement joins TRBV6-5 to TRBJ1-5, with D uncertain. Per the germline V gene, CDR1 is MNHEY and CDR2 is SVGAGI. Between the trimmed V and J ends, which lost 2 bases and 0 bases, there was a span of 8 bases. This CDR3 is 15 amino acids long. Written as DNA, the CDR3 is TGTGCCAGCAGTTACGGGGAGTATAGCAATCAGCCCCAGCATTTT. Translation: CASSYGEYSNQPQHF.

The CDR3 protein is CASSPTREGQPQHF. In DNA form, the CDR3 reads TGTGCCAGCTCACCAACCAGGGAGGGTCAGCCCCAGCATTTT. The chain employs TRBV18 and TRBJ1-5, with a tentative D call TRBD1 (5 bases). V gave up 2 bases and J gave up 6 bases, with 11 bases separating them. Per the germline V gene, CDR1 is KGHSH and CDR2 is LQKENI. The CDR3 is made up of 14 amino acids.

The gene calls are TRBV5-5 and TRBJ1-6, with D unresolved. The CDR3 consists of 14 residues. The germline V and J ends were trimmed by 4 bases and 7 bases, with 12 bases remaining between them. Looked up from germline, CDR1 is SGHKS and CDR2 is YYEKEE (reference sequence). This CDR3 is CASSPLHPNSPLHF. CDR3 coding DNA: TGTGCCAGCAGCCCACTGCATCCAAATTCACCCCTCCACTTT. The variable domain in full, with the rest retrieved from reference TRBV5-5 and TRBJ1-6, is DAGVTQSPTHLIKTRGQQVTLRCSPISGHKSVSWYQQVLGQGPQFIFQYYEKEERGRGNFPDRFSARQFPNYSSELNVNALLLGDSALYLCASSPLHPNSPLHFGNGTRLTVT.

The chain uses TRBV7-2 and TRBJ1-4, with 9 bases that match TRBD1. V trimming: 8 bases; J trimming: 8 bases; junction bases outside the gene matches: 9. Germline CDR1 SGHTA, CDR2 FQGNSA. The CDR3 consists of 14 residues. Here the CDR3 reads CASSSGTGHEKLFF. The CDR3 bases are TGTGCCAGCTCCTCAGGGACAGGGCACGAAAAACTGTTTTTT.

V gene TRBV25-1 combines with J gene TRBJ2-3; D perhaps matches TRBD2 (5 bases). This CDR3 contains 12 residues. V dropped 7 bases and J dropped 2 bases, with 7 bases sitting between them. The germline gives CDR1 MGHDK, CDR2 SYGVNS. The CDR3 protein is CASIGNTDTQYF. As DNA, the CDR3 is TGTGCCAGCATCGGGAACACAGATACGCAGTATTTT.

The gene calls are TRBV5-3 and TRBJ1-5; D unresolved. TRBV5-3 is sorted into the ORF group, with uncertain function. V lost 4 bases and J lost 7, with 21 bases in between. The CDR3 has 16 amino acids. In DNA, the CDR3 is TGTGCCAGAAGCCGAAAACGGAGGCCCCAGGACCAGCCCCAGCATTTT. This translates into CARSRKRRPQDQPQHF.

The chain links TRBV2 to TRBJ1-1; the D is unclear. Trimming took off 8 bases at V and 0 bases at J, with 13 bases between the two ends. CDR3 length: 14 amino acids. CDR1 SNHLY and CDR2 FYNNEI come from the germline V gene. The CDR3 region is CASQFRGLNTEAFF. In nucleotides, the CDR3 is TGTGCCAGCCAGTTTAGAGGGCTGAACACTGAAGCTTTCTTT.